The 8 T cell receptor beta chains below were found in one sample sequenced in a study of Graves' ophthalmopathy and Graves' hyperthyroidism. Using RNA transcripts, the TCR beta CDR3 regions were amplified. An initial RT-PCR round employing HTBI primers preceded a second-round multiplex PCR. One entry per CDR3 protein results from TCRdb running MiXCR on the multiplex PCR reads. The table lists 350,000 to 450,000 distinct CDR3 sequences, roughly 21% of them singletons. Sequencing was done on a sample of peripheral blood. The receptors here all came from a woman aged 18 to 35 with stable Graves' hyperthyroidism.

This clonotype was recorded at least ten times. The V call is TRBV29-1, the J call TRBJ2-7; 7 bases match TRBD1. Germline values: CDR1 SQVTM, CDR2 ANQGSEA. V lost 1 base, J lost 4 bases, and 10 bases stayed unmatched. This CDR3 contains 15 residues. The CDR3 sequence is CSVEVPGQWIYEQYF. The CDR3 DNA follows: TGCAGCGTTGAAGTACCGGGACAGTGGATTTACGAGCAGTACTTC.

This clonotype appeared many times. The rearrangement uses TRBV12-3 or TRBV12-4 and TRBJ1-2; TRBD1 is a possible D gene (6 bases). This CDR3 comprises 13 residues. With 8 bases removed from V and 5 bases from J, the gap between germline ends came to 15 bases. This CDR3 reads CASLWGRGYGYTF. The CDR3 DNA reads TGTGCCAGCCTCTGGGGCAGGGGTTATGGCTACACCTTC.

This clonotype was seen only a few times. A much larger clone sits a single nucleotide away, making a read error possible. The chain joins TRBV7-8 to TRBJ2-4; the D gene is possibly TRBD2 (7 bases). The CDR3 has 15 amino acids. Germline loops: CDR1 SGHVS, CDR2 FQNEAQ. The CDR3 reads CPSSLGGGGKNIQYF. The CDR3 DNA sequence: TGTCCCAGCAGCTTAGGGGGGGGAGGCAAAAACATTCAGTACTTC.

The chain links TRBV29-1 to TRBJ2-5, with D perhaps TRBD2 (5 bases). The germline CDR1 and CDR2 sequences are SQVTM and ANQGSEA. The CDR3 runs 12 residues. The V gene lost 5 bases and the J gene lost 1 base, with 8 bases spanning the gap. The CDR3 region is CSVKTSQETQYF. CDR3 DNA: TGCAGCGTTAAAACTAGCCAAGAGACCCAGTACTTC. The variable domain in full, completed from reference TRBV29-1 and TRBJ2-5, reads SAVISQKPSRDICQRGTSLTIQCQVDSQVTMMFWYRQQPGQSLTLIATANQGSEATYESGFVIDKFPISRPNLTFSTLTVSNMSPEDSSIYLCSVKTSQETQYFGPGTRLLVL.

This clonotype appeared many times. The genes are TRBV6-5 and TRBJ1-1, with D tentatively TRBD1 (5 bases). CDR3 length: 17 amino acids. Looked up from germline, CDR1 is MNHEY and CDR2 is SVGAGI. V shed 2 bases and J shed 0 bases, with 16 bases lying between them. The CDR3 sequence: CASSYGQGHDLNTEAFF. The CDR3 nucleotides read TGTGCCAGCAGTTACGGGCAGGGCCACGACCTGAACACTGAAGCTTTCTTT.

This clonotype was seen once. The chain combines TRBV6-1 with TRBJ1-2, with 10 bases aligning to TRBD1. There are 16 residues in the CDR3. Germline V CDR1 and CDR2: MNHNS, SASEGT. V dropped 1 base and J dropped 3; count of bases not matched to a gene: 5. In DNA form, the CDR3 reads TGTGCCAGCAGTGAAGGCGGGACAGGGGTTCACTATGGCTACACCTTC. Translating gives CASSEGGTGVHYGYTF.

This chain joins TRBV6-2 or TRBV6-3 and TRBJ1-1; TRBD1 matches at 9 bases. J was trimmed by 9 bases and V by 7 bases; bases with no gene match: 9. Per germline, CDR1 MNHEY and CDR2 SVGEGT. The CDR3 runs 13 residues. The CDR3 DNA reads TGTGCCAGCAATACAGGGGGCAGTCGGCAAGCTTTCTTT. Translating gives CASNTGGSRQAFF.

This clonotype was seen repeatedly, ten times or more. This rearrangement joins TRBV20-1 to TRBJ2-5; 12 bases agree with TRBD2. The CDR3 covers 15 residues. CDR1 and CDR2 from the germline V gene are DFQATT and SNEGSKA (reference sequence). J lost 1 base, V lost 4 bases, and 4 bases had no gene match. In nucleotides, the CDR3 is TGCAGTGCTAAGAGACTAGCGGGAGCCCAAGAGACCCAGTACTTC. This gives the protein CSAKRLAGAQETQYF.